This T cell receptor (beta chain) was obtained from a study of shared clonotypes between healthy human individuals. Sequencing used immunoSEQ multiplex PCR; TCRdb keeps in-frame clones, though not all of them. Altogether 2,100,000 or so clones are present, 95% being singletons, with the ten largest covering roughly 0.13%. V lost 0 bases and J 1 base, leaving 3 bases between the germline ends. The CDR3 covers 13 residues. Germline CDR1 is SGHVS and CDR2 is FNYEAQ. Only a few counts were recorded for this clone. The chain recombines TRBV7-6 with TRBJ1-1; D unclear. Input material: naive CD4+ T cells sorted from blood. Subset: CD45RA+ positively selected. The receptor's source is a man aged 18-30 years in good health. CDR3 DNA: TGTGCCAGCAGCTTAGCAGGGAACACTGAAGCTTTCTTT. Translation: CASSLAGNTEAFF.